Listed below are T cell receptor beta chains from one sample, sequenced in a study of beta chain features in type 1 diabetes. Clones were sequenced by immunoSEQ multiplex PCR, and TCRdb holds only the in-frame ones, with some missing. The profile shows 300,000 to 400,000 clones, around 8% of them singletons. The sample was central memory CD4+ T cells from blood. The receptors come from a woman younger than 30 in good health. Each CDR3 is given with its conserved first and last residue. D genes are given only for firm matches. For some rows the clone size is stated as once, few or many, or as a class when expanded; others skip it.

clone_size | d_call | j_call | v_call | cdr3_nt | cdr3_aa
many | . | TRBJ1-5 | TRBV19 | TGTGCCAGTAGTACGGGGGGGTCCGTGCCCCAGCATTTT | CASSTGGSVPQHF
. | . | TRBJ2-5 | TRBV5-1 | TGCGCCAGCAGCGCGGCAGGACCCCACCAAGAGACCCAGTACTTC | CASSAAGPHQETQYF
. | TRBD1 | TRBJ2-7 | TRBV5-6 | TGTGCCAGCAGCTTAGACAGGGACGAGCAGTACTTC | CASSLDRDEQYF
. | . | TRBJ2-5 | TRBV6-1 | TGTGCCAGCAGTGCCCAAGAGACCCAGTACTTC | CASSAQETQYF
. | . | TRBJ2-7 | TRBV6-5 | TGTGCCAGCAGTTACAGGCTCGGGGATCACGAGCAGTACTTC | CASSYRLGDHEQYF
few | . | TRBJ2-1 | TRBV29-1 | TGCAGCGTTGAAGAACTTCTCGTGGTAAATGAGCAGTTCTTC | CSVEELLVVNEQFF
few | . | TRBJ2-3 | TRBV7-2 | TGTGCCAGCAGCTTAGTGATTTGGGCAGATACGCAGTATTTT | CASSLVIWADTQYF
. | . | TRBJ2-7 | TRBV15 | TGTGCCACCAGCGACAGCTACGAGCAGTACTTC | CATSDSYEQYF
few | TRBD1 | TRBJ1-5 | TRBV27 | TGTGCCAGCAGTTTATCCGGACAGGGGGCTAGGGGCAATCAGCCCCAGCATTTT | CASSLSGQGARGNQPQHF
. | . | TRBJ2-5 | TRBV21-1 | TGTGCCAGCAGCAAGGTACGCGAGAGTCAGTACTTC | CASSKVRESQYF
few | . | TRBJ1-1 | TRBV19 | TGTGCCAGTAGTCCTTTTTCCGGAGGTAACACTGAAGCTTTCTTT | CASSPFSGGNTEAFF
few | . | TRBJ2-3 | TRBV7-2 | TGTGCCAGCAGCTGGGACGCTGGCACAGATACGCAGTATTTT | CASSWDAGTDTQYF
few | TRBD1 | TRBJ1-1 | TRBV5-4 | TGTGCCAGCAGCGTGGACAGGGTGAGAGGGAACACTGAAGCTTTCTTT | CASSVDRVRGNTEAFF
few | . | TRBJ2-3 | TRBV9 | TGTGCCAGCAGCTCCCGTAGGGGGGGACAGAGCACAGATACGCAGTATTTT | CASSSRRGGQSTDTQYF
few | . | TRBJ2-5 | TRBV11-2 | TGTGCCAGCAGCTTAGATGAGTGGGGCCGGCAGTACTTC | CASSLDEWGRQYF
few | . | TRBJ2-1 | TRBV4-2 | TGTGCCAGCAGCCAAGACCCGGGGGCGTCAAGCTCCTACAATGAGCAGTTCTTC | CASSQDPGASSSYNEQFF
. | TRBD1 | TRBJ1-1 | TRBV28 | TGTGCCAGCATACAGGGGCGTAACACTGAAGCTTTCTTT | CASIQGRNTEAFF
. | TRBD2 | TRBJ2-7 | TRBV7-2 | TGTGCCAGCAGCCTGACTAGCGGGTCTGACTCCTACGAGCAGTACTTC | CASSLTSGSDSYEQYF
many | TRBD2 | TRBJ2-1 | TRBV7-9 | TGTGCCAGCAGTCTAGCGGGTTTGAGTGAGCAGTTCTTC | CASSLAGLSEQFF
few | TRBD2 | TRBJ2-3 | TRBV4-2 | TGTGCCAGCAGCCAAGATAGGGGACTAGCCGGCTCAGATACGCAGTATTTT | CASSQDRGLAGSDTQYF
many | . | TRBJ2-4 | TRBV2 | TGTGCCAGCAGTGGTCGTGAATACATTCAGTACTTC | CASSGREYIQYF
. | . | TRBJ2-3 | TRBV6-6 | TGTGCCAGCAGTCCCCCCGGCACAGATACGCAGTATTTT | CASSPPGTDTQYF
. | TRBD1 | TRBJ1-1 | TRBV5-1 | TGCGCCAGCAGCTTGACAGGGGGGTACACTGAAGCTTTCTTT | CASSLTGGYTEAFF
. | TRBD2 | TRBJ2-2 | TRBV4-2 | TGTGCCAGCAGCCACGGCCGACTAGCGGCCGCGAACACCGGGGAGCTGTTTTTT | CASSHGRLAAANTGELFF
. | . | TRBJ1-2 | TRBV2 | TGTGCCAGCAGTGAAGTTCACAGTTCTAACTATGGCTACACCTTC | CASSEVHSSNYGYTF
. | . | TRBJ2-3 | TRBV7-9 | TGTGCCAGCAGCATACCCGGGACCAGCACAGATACGCAGTATTTT | CASSIPGTSTDTQYF